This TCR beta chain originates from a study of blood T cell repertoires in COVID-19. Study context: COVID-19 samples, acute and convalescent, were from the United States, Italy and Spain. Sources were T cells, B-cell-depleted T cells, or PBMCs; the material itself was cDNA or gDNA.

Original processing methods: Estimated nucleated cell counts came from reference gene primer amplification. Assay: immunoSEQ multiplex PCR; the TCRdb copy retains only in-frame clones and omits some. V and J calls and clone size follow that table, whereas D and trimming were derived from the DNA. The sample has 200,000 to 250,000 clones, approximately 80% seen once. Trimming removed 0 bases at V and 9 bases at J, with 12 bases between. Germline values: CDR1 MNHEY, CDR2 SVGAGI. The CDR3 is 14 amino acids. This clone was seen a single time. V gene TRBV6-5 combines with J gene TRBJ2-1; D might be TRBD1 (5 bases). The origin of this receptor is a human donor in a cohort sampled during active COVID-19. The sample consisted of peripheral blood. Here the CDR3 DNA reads TGTGCCAGCAGTTACTCAAAGACAGTGGGTGAGCAGTTCTTC. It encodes CASSYSKTVGEQFF.